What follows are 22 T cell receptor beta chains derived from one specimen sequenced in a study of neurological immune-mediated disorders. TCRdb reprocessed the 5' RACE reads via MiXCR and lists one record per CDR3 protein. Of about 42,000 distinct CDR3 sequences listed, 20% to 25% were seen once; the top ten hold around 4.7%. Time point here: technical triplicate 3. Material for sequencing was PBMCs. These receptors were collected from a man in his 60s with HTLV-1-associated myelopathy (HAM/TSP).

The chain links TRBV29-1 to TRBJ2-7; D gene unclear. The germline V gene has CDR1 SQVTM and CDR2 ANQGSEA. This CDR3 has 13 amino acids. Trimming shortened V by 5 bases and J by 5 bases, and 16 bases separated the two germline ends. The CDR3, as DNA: TGCAGCGTTTTATCTACAGATTTCGACGAGCAGTACTTC. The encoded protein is CSVLSTDFDEQYF.

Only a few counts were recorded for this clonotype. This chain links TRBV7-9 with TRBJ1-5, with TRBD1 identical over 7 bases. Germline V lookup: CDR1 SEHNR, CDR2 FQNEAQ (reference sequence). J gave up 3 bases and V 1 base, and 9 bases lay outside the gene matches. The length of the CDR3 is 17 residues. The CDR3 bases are TGTGCCAGCAGCTTAGATCTATCGGGACAGCACAATCAGCCCCAGCATTTT. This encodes CASSLDLSGQHNQPQHF. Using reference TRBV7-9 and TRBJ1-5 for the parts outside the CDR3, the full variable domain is DTGVSQNPRHKITKRGQNVTFRCDPISEHNRLYWYRQTLGQGPEFLTYFQNEAQLEKSRLLSDRFSAERPKGSFSTLEIQRTEQGDSAMYLCASSLDLSGQHNQPQHFGDGTRLSIL.

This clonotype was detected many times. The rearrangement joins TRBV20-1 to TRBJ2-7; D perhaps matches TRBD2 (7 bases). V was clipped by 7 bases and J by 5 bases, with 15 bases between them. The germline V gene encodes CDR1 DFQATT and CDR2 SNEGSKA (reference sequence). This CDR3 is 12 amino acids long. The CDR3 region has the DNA TGCAGTGTAGCGGGTGGGGGCCACGAGCAGTACTTC. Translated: CSVAGGGHEQYF.

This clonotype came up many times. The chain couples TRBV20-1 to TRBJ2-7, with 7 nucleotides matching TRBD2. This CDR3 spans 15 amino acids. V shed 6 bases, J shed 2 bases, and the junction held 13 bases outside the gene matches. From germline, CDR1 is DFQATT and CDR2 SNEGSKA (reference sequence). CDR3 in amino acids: CSAPLMGGGPYEQYF. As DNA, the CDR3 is TGCAGTGCCCCTCTAATGGGGGGAGGGCCCTACGAGCAGTACTTC.

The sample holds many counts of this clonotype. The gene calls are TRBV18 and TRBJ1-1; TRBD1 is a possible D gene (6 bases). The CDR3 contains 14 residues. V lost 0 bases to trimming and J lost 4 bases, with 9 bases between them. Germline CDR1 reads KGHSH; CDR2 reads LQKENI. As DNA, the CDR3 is TGTGCCAGCTCACCACCGTGGGGGCCCACTGAAGCTTTCTTT. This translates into CASSPPWGPTEAFF.

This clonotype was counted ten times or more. The DNA of the CDR3 is TGTGCCAGCAGTTCCCTAGGAGGACTAGCCTACAATGAGCAGTTCTTC. This translates into CASSSLGGLAYNEQFF. J is TRBJ2-1 and V is TRBV6-1; 7 bases agree with TRBD2. The germline gives CDR1 MNHNS, CDR2 SASEGT. This CDR3 region has 16 residues. The V segment lost 5 bases and the J segment 2 bases; nucleotides outside the gene matches: 9.

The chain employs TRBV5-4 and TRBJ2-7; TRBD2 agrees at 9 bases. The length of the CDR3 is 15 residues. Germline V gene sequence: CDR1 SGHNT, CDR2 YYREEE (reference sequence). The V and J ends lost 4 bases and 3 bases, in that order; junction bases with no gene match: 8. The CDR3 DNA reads TGTGCCAGCAGCCAGCCGGGACTAGCCCACTACGAGCAGTACTTC. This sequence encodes CASSQPGLAHYEQYF.

CDR3 region: CASSYRDMDYTSGANVLTF. CDR3 nucleotides: TGTGCCAGCAGCTACCGGGACATGGACTATACATCTGGGGCCAACGTCCTGACTTTC. The genes are TRBV7-8 and TRBJ2-6, with D perhaps matching TRBD1 or TRBD2 (6 bases each). Trimming stripped 4 bases from V and 1 base from J, with 20 bases between. Germline lookup yields CDR1 SGHVS and CDR2 FQNEAQ. This CDR3 contains 19 residues.

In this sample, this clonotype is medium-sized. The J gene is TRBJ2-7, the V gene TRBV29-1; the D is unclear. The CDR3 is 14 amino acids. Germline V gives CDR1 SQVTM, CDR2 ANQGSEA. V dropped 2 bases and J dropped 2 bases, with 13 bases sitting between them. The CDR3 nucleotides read TGCAGCGTTGAAATCTCGAGTCCAGCCTACGAGCAGTACTTC. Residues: CSVEISSPAYEQYF.

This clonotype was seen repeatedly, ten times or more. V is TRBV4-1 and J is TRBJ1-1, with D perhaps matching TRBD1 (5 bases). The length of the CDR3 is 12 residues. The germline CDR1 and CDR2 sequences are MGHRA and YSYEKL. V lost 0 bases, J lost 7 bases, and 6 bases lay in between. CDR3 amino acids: CASSQDRVEAFF. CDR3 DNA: TGCGCCAGCAGCCAAGACAGGGTTGAAGCTTTCTTT.

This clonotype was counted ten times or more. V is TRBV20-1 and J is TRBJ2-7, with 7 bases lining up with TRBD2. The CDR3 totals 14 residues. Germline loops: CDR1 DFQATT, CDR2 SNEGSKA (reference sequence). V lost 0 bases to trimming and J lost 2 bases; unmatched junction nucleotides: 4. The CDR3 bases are TGCAGTGCTAGAGAGGGGGAGGGAGCCTACGAGCAGTACTTC. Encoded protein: CSAREGEGAYEQYF.

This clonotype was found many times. CDR3 region: CASSVGRTPDYGYTF. The DNA for the CDR3 is TGTGCCAGCAGCGTAGGTAGGACCCCTGACTATGGCTACACCTTC. The J gene is TRBJ1-2, the V gene TRBV9; D ambiguous. This CDR3 spans 15 amino acids. Germline V gives CDR1 SGDLS, CDR2 YYNGEE. Trimming stripped 0 bases from V and 3 bases from J, with 12 bases between.

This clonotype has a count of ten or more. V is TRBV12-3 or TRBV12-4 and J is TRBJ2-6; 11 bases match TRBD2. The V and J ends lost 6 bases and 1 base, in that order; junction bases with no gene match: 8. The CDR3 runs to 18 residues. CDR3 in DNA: TGTGCCAGCAGCCCCTCGGGACTAGCGGCGTCTGGGGCCAACGTCCTGACTTTC. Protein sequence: CASSPSGLAASGANVLTF.

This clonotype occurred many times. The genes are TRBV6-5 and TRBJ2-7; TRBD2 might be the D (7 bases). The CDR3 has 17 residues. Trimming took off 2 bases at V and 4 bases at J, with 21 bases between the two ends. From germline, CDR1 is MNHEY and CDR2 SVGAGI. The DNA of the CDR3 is TGTGCCAGCAGTTACGAGTTCGTCGGGGGGCGCGGGTACGAGCAGTACTTC. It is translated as CASSYEFVGGRGYEQYF.

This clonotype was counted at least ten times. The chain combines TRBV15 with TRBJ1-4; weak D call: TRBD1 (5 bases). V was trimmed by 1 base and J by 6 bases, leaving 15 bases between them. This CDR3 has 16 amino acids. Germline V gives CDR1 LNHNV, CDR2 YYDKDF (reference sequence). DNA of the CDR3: TGTGCCACCAGCAGAGGGGCGACAGTAGGTGATGAAAAACTGTTTTTT. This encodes CATSRGATVGDEKLFF.

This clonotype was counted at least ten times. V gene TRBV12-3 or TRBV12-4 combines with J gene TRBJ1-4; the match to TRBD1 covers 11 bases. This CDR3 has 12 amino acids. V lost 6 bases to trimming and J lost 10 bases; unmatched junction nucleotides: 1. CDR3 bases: TGTGCCAGCAGCGGACAGGGGGCAAAACTGTTTTTT. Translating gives CASSGQGAKLFF.

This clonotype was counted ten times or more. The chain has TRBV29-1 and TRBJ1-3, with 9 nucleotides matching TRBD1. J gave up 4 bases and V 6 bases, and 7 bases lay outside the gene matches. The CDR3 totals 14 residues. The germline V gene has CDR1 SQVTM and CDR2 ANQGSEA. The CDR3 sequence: CSVWDRASGNTIYF. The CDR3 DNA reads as TGCAGCGTGTGGGACAGGGCGTCCGGAAACACCATATATTTT.

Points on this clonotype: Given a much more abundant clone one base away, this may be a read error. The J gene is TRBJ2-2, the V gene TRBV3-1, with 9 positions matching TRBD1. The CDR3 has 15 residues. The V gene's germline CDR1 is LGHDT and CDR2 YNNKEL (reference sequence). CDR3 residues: CASSPGQGHTRELFF. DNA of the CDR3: TGTGCCAGCAGCCCGGGACAGGGACACACCAGGGAGCTGTTTTTT.

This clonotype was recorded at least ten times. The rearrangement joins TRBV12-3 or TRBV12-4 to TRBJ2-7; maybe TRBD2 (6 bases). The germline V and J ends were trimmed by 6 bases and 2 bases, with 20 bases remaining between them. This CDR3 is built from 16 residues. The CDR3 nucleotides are TGTGCCAGCAGCGTCCGCGGGGCCCGAGTCGCCTACGAGCAGTACTTC. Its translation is CASSVRGARVAYEQYF.

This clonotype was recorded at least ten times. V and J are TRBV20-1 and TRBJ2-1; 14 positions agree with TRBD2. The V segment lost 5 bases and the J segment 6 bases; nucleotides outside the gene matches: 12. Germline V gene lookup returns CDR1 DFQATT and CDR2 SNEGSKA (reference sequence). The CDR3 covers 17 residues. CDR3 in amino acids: CSAPAVSGTSGGNEQFF. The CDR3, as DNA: TGCAGTGCTCCCGCTGTGTCCGGGACTAGCGGGGGCAATGAGCAGTTCTTC.

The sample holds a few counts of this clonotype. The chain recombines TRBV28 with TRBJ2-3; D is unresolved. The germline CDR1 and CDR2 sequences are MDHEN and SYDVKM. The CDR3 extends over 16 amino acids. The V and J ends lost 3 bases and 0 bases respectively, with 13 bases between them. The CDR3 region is CASSFVGFSSTDTQYF. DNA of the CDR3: TGTGCCAGCAGTTTTGTGGGGTTTTCTAGCACAGATACGCAGTATTTT.

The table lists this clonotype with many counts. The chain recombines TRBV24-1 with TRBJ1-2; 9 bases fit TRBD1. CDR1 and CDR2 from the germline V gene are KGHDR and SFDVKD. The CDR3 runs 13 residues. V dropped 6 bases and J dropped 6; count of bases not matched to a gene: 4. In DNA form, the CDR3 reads TGTGCCACCAGTAGGACAGGGGTGGATGGCTACACCTTC. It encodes CATSRTGVDGYTF.